Listed below are T cell receptor beta chains from one sample, sequenced in a study of blood T cell repertoires in COVID-19. Produced via immunoSEQ multiplex PCR; TCRdb's table is partial and in-frame only. The sample includes 95,000 to 150,000 clones, about 83% of them seen just once. The sample consisted of PBMCs or T cells enriched from blood (not recorded which). Source of these receptors: a woman in her twenties or thirties who had recovered from COVID-19. CDR3s include the opening cysteine and the closing phenylalanine or tryptophan. The D gene is left open where the match is weak. Clone size appears in some rows only: once, few, many, or a class for an expanded clone.

>14|TRBV7-9|TRBD1|NA|TRBJ2-1
CASSSSGGYNEQFF
TGTGCCAGCAGCTCCTCAGGGGGCTACAATGAGCAGTTCTTC
>14|TRBV5-1|NA|NA|TRBJ1-1
CASSPGGANTEAFF
TGCGCCAGCAGCCCGGGGGGAGCGAACACTGAAGCTTTCTTT
>13|TRBV7-9|NA|NA|TRBJ1-3
CASSPLTGNTIYF
TGTGCCAGCAGCCCCCTGACAGGAAACACCATATATTTT
>13|TRBV19|TRBD1|NA|TRBJ1-1
CAVRTGGNTEAFF
TGTGCCGTTAGGACAGGGGGGAACACTGAAGCTTTCTTT
>18|TRBV30|TRBD1|NA|TRBJ1-3
CAWTITGVPYLSGNTIYF
TGTGCCTGGACGATCACAGGGGTACCGTACCTCTCTGGAAACACCATATATTTT
>14|TRBV25-1|TRBD1|once|TRBJ1-3
CASSARTGGNTIYF
TGTGCCAGCAGTGCTCGGACAGGCGGAAACACCATATATTTT
>14|TRBV7-2|NA|NA|TRBJ1-2
CASSPGEAGYGYTF
TGTGCCAGCAGCCCGGGGGAGGCAGGGTATGGCTACACCTTC
>12|TRBV25-1|NA|NA|TRBJ1-2
CASSETLYGYTF
TGTGCCAGCAGTGAGACTCTCTATGGCTACACCTTC
>15|TRBV3-1/TRBV3-2|TRBD1|NA|TRBJ2-7
CASSQEDRVAYEQYF
TGTGCCAGCAGCCAAGAGGACAGGGTTGCCTACGAGCAGTACTTC
>16|TRBV7-4|TRBD2|NA|TRBJ2-7
CASSPPGLAGVAKQYF
TGTGCCAGCAGCCCCCCTGGACTAGCGGGAGTGGCGAAGCAGTACTTC
>14|TRBV5-6|NA|NA|TRBJ2-7
CASSTGGGSHEQYF
TGTGCCAGCAGCACTGGTGGGGGGTCCCACGAGCAGTACTTC
>16|TRBV30|TRBD1|NA|TRBJ1-1
CAWSVPRTGTSGRAFF
TGTGCCTGGAGTGTACCCCGGACAGGGACATCAGGACGAGCTTTCTTT
>15|TRBV7-7|NA|NA|TRBJ2-1
CASSSVGGGYNEQFF
TGTGCCAGCAGCTCGGTTGGTGGCGGATACAATGAGCAGTTCTTC
>13|TRBV2|NA|NA|TRBJ2-7
CASCLRATYEQYF
TGTGCCAGCTGTTTGCGGGCGACCTACGAGCAGTACTTC
>13|TRBV27|NA|NA|TRBJ1-5
CASSQRDNQPQHF
TGTGCCAGCAGCCAGCGGGACAATCAGCCCCAGCATTTT
>14|TRBV19|NA|medium-sized|TRBJ2-1
CASSTTGSYNEQFF
TGTGCCAGTAGTACCACGGGCTCCTACAATGAGCAGTTCTTC
>16|TRBV2|NA|NA|TRBJ1-1
CASSEARAGSNTEAFF
TGTGCCAGCAGTGAAGCCAGGGCAGGTTCGAACACTGAAGCTTTCTTT
>14|TRBV7-9|TRBD1|NA|TRBJ1-6
CASSIGTARSPLHF
TGTGCCAGCAGCATAGGGACAGCGCGTTCACCCCTCCACTTT
>15|TRBV30|NA|NA|TRBJ1-6
CAWSVGVGYNSPLHF
TGTGCCTGGAGTGTAGGGGTGGGGTATAATTCACCCCTCCACTTT
>15|TRBV4-2|NA|NA|TRBJ2-1
CASSQVGDRRNEQFF
TGTGCCAGCAGCCAAGTTGGAGACAGACGCAATGAGCAGTTCTTC
>17|TRBV7-9|NA|NA|TRBJ2-7
CASSLGVGRVGSYEQYF
TGTGCCAGCAGCTTAGGGGTTGGCAGGGTCGGATCCTACGAGCAGTACTTC
>14|TRBV3-1/TRBV3-2|NA|NA|TRBJ2-5
CASSLQGVEGTQYF
TGTGCCAGCAGCCTACAGGGCGTTGAGGGGACCCAGTACTTC
>15|TRBV5-4|TRBD2|NA|TRBJ2-2
CASSLGTSVTGELFF
TGTGCCAGCAGCTTGGGGACTAGTGTAACCGGGGAGCTGTTTTTT
>13|TRBV30|NA|NA|TRBJ1-5
CAWSDTGDQPQHF
TGTGCCTGGAGCGATACAGGTGATCAGCCCCAGCATTTT
>19|TRBV5-1|TRBD2|NA|TRBJ2-2
CASSLVVAGGRRGTGELFF
TGCGCCAGCAGCTTGGTTGTAGCGGGAGGACGGCGGGGCACCGGGGAGCTGTTTTTT
>15|TRBV3-1/TRBV3-2|NA|NA|TRBJ1-5
CASSQGQVSNQPQHF
TGTGCCAGCAGCCAAGGGCAGGTAAGCAATCAGCCCCAGCATTTT
>14|TRBV18|TRBD1|NA|TRBJ2-1
CASSPGTGGYEQFF
TGTGCCAGCTCACCAGGGACAGGGGGCTATGAGCAGTTCTTC
>16|TRBV14|TRBD2|NA|TRBJ2-3
CASSPWLAGATDTQYF
TGTGCCAGCAGCCCTTGGCTAGCGGGGGCCACAGATACGCAGTATTTT
>15|TRBV30|TRBD1|NA|TRBJ1-1
CAWSWYRGPNTEAFF
TGTGCCTGGAGTTGGTACAGGGGGCCGAACACTGAAGCTTTCTTT
>14|TRBV4-3|NA|NA|TRBJ1-2
CASSQGRTANGYTF
TGCGCCAGCAGCCAAGGACGGACAGCCAACGGCTACACCTTC
>15|TRBV19|TRBD2|NA|TRBJ2-1
CASNALAGGQDEQFF
TGTGCCAGTAACGCTCTAGCGGGAGGTCAGGATGAGCAGTTCTTC
>15|TRBV3-1/TRBV3-2|TRBD1|once|TRBJ1-2
CASSQRTGDRRGYTF
TGTGCCAGCAGCCAAAGGACAGGGGATCGTAGGGGCTACACCTTC
>12|TRBV28|NA|NA|TRBJ2-1
CASSWGRSEQFF
TGTGCCAGCAGTTGGGGCCGAAGTGAGCAGTTCTTC
>12|TRBV30|NA|once|TRBJ1-4
CAWSVRGEKLFF
TGTGCCTGGAGTGTACGAGGGGAAAAACTGTTTTTT
>18|TRBV30|TRBD1|NA|TRBJ1-2
CASSNLRDRASGRYGYTF
TGTGCCTCCTCGAACCTCCGGGACAGGGCTTCTGGGAGGTATGGCTACACCTTC
>15|TRBV18|TRBD2|NA|TRBJ2-1
CASSPGASGYNEQFF
TGTGCCAGCTCACCAGGGGCTAGCGGCTACAATGAGCAGTTCTTC
>14|TRBV5-1|TRBD2|NA|TRBJ2-7
CASRPGLGSDEQYF
TGCGCCAGCAGGCCGGGACTAGGATCTGACGAGCAGTACTTC
>14|TRBV6-5|NA|once|TRBJ2-5
CASSPRPKGETQYF
TGTGCCAGCAGTCCCCGGCCCAAGGGGGAGACCCAGTACTTC
>14|TRBV30|NA|once|TRBJ1-1
CAWGRRTQNTEAFF
TGTGCCTGGGGCCGTCGGACTCAGAACACTGAAGCTTTCTTT
>13|TRBV6-5|NA|once|TRBJ2-1
CASSYPLSNEQFF
TGTGCCAGCAGTTACCCTCTATCCAATGAGCAGTTCTTC
>13|TRBV12-3/TRBV12-4|NA|few|TRBJ2-7
CASSLFLGGEQYF
TGTGCCAGCAGTTTATTTCTCGGGGGCGAGCAGTACTTC
>15|TRBV5-6|TRBD2|NA|TRBJ2-3
CASSPGLAGADTQYF
TGTGCCAGCAGCCCGGGACTAGCGGGAGCAGATACGCAGTATTTT